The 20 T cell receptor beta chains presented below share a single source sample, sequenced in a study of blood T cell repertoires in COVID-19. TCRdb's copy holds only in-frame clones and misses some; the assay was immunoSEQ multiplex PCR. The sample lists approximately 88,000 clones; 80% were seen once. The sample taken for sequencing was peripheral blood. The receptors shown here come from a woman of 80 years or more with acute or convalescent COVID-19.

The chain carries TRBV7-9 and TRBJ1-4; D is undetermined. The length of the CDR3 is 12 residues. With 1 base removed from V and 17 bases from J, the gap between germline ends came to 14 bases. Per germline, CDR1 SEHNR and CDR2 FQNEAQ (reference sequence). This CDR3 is CASSLGDTTRFF. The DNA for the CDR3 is TGTGCCAGCAGCTTAGGCGACACGACGCGTTTTTTT.

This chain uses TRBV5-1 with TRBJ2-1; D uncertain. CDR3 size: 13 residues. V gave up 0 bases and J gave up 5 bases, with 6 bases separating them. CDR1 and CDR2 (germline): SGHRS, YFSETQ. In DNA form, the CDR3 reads TGCGCCAGCAGCTTGGGACTGAACAATGAGCAGTTCTTC. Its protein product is CASSLGLNNEQFF.

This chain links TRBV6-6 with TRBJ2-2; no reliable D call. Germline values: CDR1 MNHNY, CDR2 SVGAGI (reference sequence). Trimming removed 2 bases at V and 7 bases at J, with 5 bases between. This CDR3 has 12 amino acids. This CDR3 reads CASSYEVGELFF. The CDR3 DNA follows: TGTGCCAGCAGTTACGAGGTCGGGGAGCTGTTTTTT.

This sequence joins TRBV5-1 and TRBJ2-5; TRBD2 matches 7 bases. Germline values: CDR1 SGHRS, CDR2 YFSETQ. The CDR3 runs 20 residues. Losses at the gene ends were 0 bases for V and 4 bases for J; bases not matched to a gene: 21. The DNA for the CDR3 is TGCGCCAGCAGCTTGGCCTTGATGGCCCTCGCGGGGGACTCCCCAGAGACCCAGTACTTC. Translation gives CASSLALMALAGDSPETQYF.

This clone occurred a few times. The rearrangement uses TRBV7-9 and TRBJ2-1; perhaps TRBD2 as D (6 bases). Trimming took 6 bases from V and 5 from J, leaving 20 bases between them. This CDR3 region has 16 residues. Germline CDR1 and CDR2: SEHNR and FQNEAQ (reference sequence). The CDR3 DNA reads TGTGCCAGCAGAAATCTTCGGCGGGGATCCCACAATGAGCAGTTCTTC. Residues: CASRNLRRGSHNEQFF. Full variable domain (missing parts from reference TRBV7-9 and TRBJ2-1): DTGVSQNPRHKITKRGQNVTFRCDPISEHNRLYWYRQTLGQGPEFLTYFQNEAQLEKSRLLSDRFSAERPKGSFSTLEIQRTEQGDSAMYLCASRNLRRGSHNEQFFGPGTRLTVL.

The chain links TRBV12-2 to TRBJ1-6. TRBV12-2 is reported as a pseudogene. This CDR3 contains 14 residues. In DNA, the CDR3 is TGTGCAAGTCGCCCGCGTGTCCGCAATTCACCCCTCCACTTT. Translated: CASRPRVRNSPLHF.

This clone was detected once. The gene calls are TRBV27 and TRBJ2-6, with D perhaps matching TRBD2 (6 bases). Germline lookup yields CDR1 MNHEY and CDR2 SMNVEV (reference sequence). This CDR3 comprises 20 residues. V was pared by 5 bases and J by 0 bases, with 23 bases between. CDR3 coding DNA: TGTGCCAGCAGTCGAGGCCCCTGGAGGGGCTTTCTCTCTGGGGCCAACGTCCTGACTTTC. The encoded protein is CASSRGPWRGFLSGANVLTF.

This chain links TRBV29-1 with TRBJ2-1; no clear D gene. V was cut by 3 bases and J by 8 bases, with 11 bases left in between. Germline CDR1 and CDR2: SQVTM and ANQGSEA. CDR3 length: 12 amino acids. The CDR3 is CSVDYSFDEQFF. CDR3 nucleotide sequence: TGCAGCGTTGATTACAGTTTCGATGAGCAGTTCTTC.

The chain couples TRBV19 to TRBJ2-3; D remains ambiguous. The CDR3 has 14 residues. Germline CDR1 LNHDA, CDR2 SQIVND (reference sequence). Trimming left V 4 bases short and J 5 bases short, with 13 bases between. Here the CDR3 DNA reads TGTGCCAGTAGTAAATCTTCGACGGGAGATACGCAGTATTTT. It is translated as CASSKSSTGDTQYF.

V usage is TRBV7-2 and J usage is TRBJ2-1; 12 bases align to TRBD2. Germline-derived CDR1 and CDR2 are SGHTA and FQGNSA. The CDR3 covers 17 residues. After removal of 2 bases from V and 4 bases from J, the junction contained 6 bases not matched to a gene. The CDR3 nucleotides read TGTGCCAGCAGCTTAACCTCCACTAGCGGGGGGTACAATGAGCAGTTCTTC. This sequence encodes CASSLTSTSGGYNEQFF. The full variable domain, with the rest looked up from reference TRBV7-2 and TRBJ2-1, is GAGVSQSPSNKVTEKGKDVELRCDPISGHTALYWYRQSLGQGLEFLIYFQGNSAPDKSGLPSDRFSAERTGGSVSTLTIQRTQQEDSAVYLCASSLTSTSGGYNEQFFGPGTRLTVL.

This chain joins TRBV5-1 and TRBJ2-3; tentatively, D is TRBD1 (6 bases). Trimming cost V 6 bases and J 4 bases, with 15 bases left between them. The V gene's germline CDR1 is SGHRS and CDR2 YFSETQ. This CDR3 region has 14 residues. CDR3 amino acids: CASTRQAGSDTQYF. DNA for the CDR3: TGCGCCAGCACCCGACAGGCCGGGTCAGATACGCAGTATTTT.

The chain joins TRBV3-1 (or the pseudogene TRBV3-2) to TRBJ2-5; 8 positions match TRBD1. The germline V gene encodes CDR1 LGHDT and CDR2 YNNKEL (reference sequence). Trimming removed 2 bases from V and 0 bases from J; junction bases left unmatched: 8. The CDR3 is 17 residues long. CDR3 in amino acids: CASSQLRGQGYQETQYF. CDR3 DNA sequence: TGTGCCAGCAGCCAACTCAGGGGGCAAGGGTACCAAGAGACCCAGTACTTC.

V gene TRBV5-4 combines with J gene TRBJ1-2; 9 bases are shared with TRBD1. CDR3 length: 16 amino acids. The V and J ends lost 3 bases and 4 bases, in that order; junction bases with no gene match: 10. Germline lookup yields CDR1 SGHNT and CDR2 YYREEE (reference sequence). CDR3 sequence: CASSSGTGLGIYGYTF. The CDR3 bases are TGTGCCAGCAGCTCCGGGACAGGGTTAGGCATCTATGGCTACACCTTC.

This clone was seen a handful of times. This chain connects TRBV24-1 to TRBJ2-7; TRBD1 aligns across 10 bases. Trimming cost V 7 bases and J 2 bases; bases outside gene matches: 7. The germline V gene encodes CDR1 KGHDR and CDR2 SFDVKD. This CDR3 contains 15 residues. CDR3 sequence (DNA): TGTGCCACCAGGCCACCCGGGACAGGGGCCTACGAGCAGTACTTC. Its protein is CATRPPGTGAYEQYF.

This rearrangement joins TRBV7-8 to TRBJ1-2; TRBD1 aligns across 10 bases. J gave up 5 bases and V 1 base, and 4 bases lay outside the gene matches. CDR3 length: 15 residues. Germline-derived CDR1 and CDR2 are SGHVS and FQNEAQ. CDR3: CASSLGTGGLYGYTF. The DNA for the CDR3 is TGTGCCAGCAGCTTAGGGACAGGGGGATTGTATGGCTACACCTTC.

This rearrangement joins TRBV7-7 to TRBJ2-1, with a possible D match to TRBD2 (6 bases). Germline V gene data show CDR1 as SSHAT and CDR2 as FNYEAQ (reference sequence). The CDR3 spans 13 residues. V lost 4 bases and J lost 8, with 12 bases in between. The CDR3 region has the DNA TGTGCCAGCAGCTCAAGACTAGGCGATGAGCAGTTCTTC. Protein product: CASSSRLGDEQFF.

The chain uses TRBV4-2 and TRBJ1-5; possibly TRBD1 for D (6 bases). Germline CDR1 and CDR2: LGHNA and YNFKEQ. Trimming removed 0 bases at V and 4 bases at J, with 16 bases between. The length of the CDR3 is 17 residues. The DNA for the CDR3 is TGTGCCAGCAGCCAAGATCGGGGGGCGAGGGAAAATCAGCCCCAGCATTTT. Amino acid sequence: CASSQDRGARENQPQHF.

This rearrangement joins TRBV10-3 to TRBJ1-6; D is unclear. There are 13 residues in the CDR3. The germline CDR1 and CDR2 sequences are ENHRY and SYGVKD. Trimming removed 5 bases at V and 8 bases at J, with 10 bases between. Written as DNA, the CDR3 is TGTGCCATCAGTCACCCCGGGGATTCACCCCTCCACTTT. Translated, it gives CAISHPGDSPLHF.

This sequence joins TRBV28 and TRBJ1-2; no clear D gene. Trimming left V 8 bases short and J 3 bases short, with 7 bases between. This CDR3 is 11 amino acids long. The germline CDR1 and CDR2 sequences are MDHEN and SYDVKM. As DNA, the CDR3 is TGTGCCAGCTACAATTACTATGGCTACACCTTC. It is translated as CASYNYYGYTF.

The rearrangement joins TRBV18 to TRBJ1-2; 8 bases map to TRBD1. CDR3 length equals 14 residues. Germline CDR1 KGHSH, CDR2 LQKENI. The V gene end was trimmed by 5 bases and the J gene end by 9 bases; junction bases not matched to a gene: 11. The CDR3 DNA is TGTGCCAGCTCAGACGGACAGGGTTTTGACAGCTACACCTTC. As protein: CASSDGQGFDSYTF.